The rows below give T cell receptor beta chains drawn from one sample of a study of T cells after yellow fever vaccination. TCRdb called the 5' RACE reads again in MiXCR, with one record for every CDR3 protein. The top ten clones hold about 3.3% of a sample with about 220,000 distinct CDR3 sequences, 3% to 3.5% of them seen once. Sequenced material: CD4+ T cells sorted from PBMCs, taken 10 days after the yellow fever booster vaccination. The receptors were sampled from a man in his late teens or twenties who received the YFV17D yellow fever vaccine. Each CDR3 is given with its conserved first and last residue. A D gene is named only where the DNA matches it firmly. Not all rows give a size; the values are once, few, many and, for expanded clones, a class.

J	D	size	V	CDR3	DNA
TRBJ1-5	-	many	TRBV7-9	CASSLESGQPQHF	TGTGCCAGCAGCTTAGAGAGCGGTCAGCCCCAGCATTTT
TRBJ1-5	TRBD1	many	TRBV4-1	CASSQPGQVQPQHF	TGCGCCAGCAGCCAACCGGGACAGGTCCAGCCCCAGCATTTT
TRBJ2-3	TRBD2	-	TRBV20-1	CSAGSGVSTDTQYF	TGCAGTGCTGGGAGCGGGGTTAGCACAGATACGCAGTATTTT
TRBJ1-1	-	few	TRBV7-2	CASSLVEGREAFF	TGTGCCAGCAGCTTAGTTGAAGGCCGTGAAGCTTTCTTT
TRBJ2-3	-	few	TRBV15	CATSRGRGGHTDTQYF	TGTGCCACCAGCAGAGGCAGAGGGGGACACACAGATACGCAGTATTTT
TRBJ1-6	TRBD1	-	TRBV18	CASSPGTGQNSPLHF	TGTGCCAGCTCACCCGGGACAGGTCAGAATTCACCCCTCCACTTT
TRBJ2-3	TRBD1	-	TRBV30	CAWSYRDRGDPDTQYF	TGTGCCTGGAGTTACCGGGACAGGGGGGATCCAGATACGCAGTATTTT
TRBJ1-5	TRBD1	many	TRBV7-2	CASSIRQGGQPQHF	TGTGCCAGCAGCATTCGACAGGGGGGACAGCCCCAGCATTTT
TRBJ2-2	TRBD2	-	TRBV6-2/TRBV6-3	CASGRVELFF	TGTGCCAGCGGGAGGGTGGAGCTGTTTTTT
TRBJ2-3	-	many	TRBV6-6	CASSYPREGSSTDTQYF	TGTGCCAGCAGTTACCCCAGAGAAGGGTCTAGCACAGATACGCAGTATTTT
TRBJ1-2	TRBD1	many	TRBV4-3	CASSQVRDRDRGYGYTF	TGCGCCAGCAGCCAAGTACGTGACCGGGACAGGGGCTATGGCTACACCTTC
TRBJ1-1	-	many	TRBV6-2/TRBV6-3	CASSPHRVMNTEAFF	TGTGCCAGCAGCCCGCACAGGGTAATGAACACTGAAGCTTTCTTT
TRBJ1-2	TRBD1	many	TRBV5-5	CASSFTDRAIGYTF	TGTGCCAGCAGCTTTACCGACAGGGCAATCGGCTACACCTTC
TRBJ2-1	TRBD1	many	TRBV5-6	CASSLDRGHEQFF	TGTGCCAGCAGCTTGGACAGGGGGCATGAGCAGTTCTTC
TRBJ2-1	-	few	TRBV20-1	CSARESGGPTIYNEQFF	TGCAGTGCTAGAGAATCCGGCGGGCCCACCATCTACAATGAGCAGTTCTTC
TRBJ2-6	-	many	TRBV7-9	CASSPRGPGANVLTF	TGTGCCAGCAGCCCCCGGGGTCCTGGGGCCAACGTCCTGACTTTC
TRBJ2-2	-	-	TRBV14	CASSQDNSGPGELFF	TGTGCCAGCAGCCAAGATAACTCGGGGCCCGGGGAGCTGTTTTTT
TRBJ2-1	TRBD2	many	TRBV7-9	CASSPQAGGLNEQFF	TGTGCCAGCAGCCCTCAGGCGGGGGGGCTTAATGAGCAGTTCTTC
TRBJ1-6	TRBD1	many	TRBV20-1	CSVLGQGVSPLHF	TGCAGTGTTCTGGGACAGGGTGTTTCACCCCTCCACTTT
TRBJ2-1	TRBD2	-	TRBV7-2	CASSLSGGNLYNEQFF	TGTGCCAGCAGCTTATCGGGGGGGAACCTCTACAATGAGCAGTTCTTC
TRBJ2-5	TRBD1	few	TRBV2	CASNRGHQETQYF	TGTGCCAGCAACAGGGGCCACCAAGAGACCCAGTACTTC
TRBJ1-5	-	many	TRBV7-9	CASSSSSRPHF	TGTGCCAGCAGTTCCTCATCGAGGCCGCATTTT
TRBJ2-1	TRBD2	many	TRBV20-1	CSARADSGLAGGDYTRNEQFF	TGCAGTGCTAGAGCGGACTCGGGACTAGCGGGGGGCGACTACACCCGCAATGAGCAGTTCTTC
TRBJ1-6	-	many	TRBV5-1	CASSNEAIRESDSPLHF	TGCGCCAGCAGCAACGAGGCAATTCGGGAATCGGATTCACCCCTCCACTTT
TRBJ2-1	-	many	TRBV7-2	CASRDPGAYNEQFF	TGTGCCAGCAGGGACCCGGGCGCGTACAATGAGCAGTTCTTC
TRBJ1-5	-	few	TRBV7-2	CASSLGELQPQHF	TGTGCCAGCAGCTTAGGAGAGCTTCAGCCCCAGCATTTT
TRBJ2-5	-	few	TRBV2	CATRKGGPEETQYF	TGTGCCACACGGAAGGGGGGGCCGGAAGAGACCCAGTACTTC
TRBJ2-6	-	few	TRBV12-3/TRBV12-4	CASRPQSSGANVLTF	TGTGCCAGCAGACCACAAAGCTCTGGGGCCAACGTCCTGACTTTC